A few counts support the clone carrying this T cell receptor (beta chain). These data are taken from a study of blood T cells in healthy people across ages. The use of a sample-barcoded 5' primer and a J-beta primer mix characterized a second PCR of 7 to 11 cycles. TCRdb fed the 5' RACE reads into MiXCR, producing one record per CDR3 protein. The sample has around 690,000 distinct CDR3 sequences; roughly 50% are singletons. V was trimmed by 2 bases and J by 6 bases, leaving 15 bases between them. Germline V CDR1 and CDR2: ENHRY, SYGVKD. The CDR3 has 15 amino acids. The clonotype comes from a man aged 60 to 69 in good health. The V gene is TRBV10-3, the J gene TRBJ2-3; D is perhaps TRBD2 (5 bases). The sequenced sample consisted of blood. The CDR3 protein is CAISEPGSSADTQYF. CDR3 nucleotides: TGTGCCATCAGTGAGCCGGGGTCATCCGCGGATACGCAGTATTTT.